The rows below give T cell receptor beta chains drawn from one sample of a study of blood T cell repertoires in COVID-19. The table came from immunoSEQ multiplex PCR; TCRdb's copy has only in-frame clones and leaves some out. Here the sample spans some 8,000 clones, about 81% being singletons. Specimen: peripheral blood. These receptors were taken from a human donor with active COVID-19. The donor label of this sample is uncertain. Both conserved end residues are part of each CDR3. D genes are given only for firm matches. Size is omitted from some rows. Given values are once, few, many or a class for expanded clones.

J gene	clone size	D gene	V gene	CDR3 DNA	CDR3 protein
TRBJ1-5	few	TRBD1	TRBV4-1	TGCGCCAGCAGTCGCGACAGGGAGAGGCAGCCCCAGCATTTT	CASSRDRERQPQHF
TRBJ2-7	NA	NA	TRBV5-6	TGTGCCAGCAGCTCGAGACTAGAGGGTGTATACGAGCAGTACTTC	CASSSRLEGVYEQYF
TRBJ1-2	few	NA	TRBV28	TGTGCCAGCAGTTCCGTCGGGAGACTATATGGCTACACCTTC	CASSSVGRLYGYTF
TRBJ1-5	NA	NA	TRBV2	TGTGCCAGCAGTAAGACAGGTAATAGCAATCAGCCCCAGCATTTT	CASSKTGNSNQPQHF
TRBJ2-2	NA	NA	TRBV7-9	TGTGCCAGCAGCTTCCAGGCGGGAAACACCGGGGAGCTGTTTTTT	CASSFQAGNTGELFF
TRBJ2-7	NA	NA	TRBV5-8	TGTGCCAGCAGCTTTCGGCCGGGAAGTTACGAGCAGTACTTC	CASSFRPGSYEQYF
TRBJ1-3	NA	NA	TRBV9	TGTGCCAGCAGCGTAGCCCGCATGGGGCAGTCTGGAAACACCATATATTTT	CASSVARMGQSGNTIYF
TRBJ2-7	NA	NA	TRBV6-6	TGTGCCAGCAGTTCCCCCGGTGTTTTCTGGGAGCAGTACTTC	CASSSPGVFWEQYF
TRBJ1-4	NA	NA	TRBV18	TGTGCCAGCTCACCGGCGCAGGATGAAAAACTGTTTTTT	CASSPAQDEKLFF
TRBJ1-3	once	NA	TRBV7-6	TGTGCCAGCAGCTTAGCAGGGGCTGGAAACACCATATATTTT	CASSLAGAGNTIYF
TRBJ2-1	NA	TRBD1	TRBV24-1	TGTGCCACCAGTGACCGATCCGGGACAGGGGCCTACAATGAGCAGTTCTTC	CATSDRSGTGAYNEQFF
TRBJ2-7	NA	NA	TRBV29-1	TGCAGCGTTAGGGACAACTACGAGCAGTACTTC	CSVRDNYEQYF
TRBJ1-2	NA	NA	TRBV9	TGTGCCAGCAGCGTAGCTTCGGACGGGGTGGGAGGCTACACCTTC	CASSVASDGVGGYTF
TRBJ2-1	NA	NA	TRBV5-5	TGTGCCAGCAGCCAAGACATGCCTCGGGGCAATGAGCAGTTCTTC	CASSQDMPRGNEQFF
TRBJ2-5	few	NA	TRBV5-6	TGTGCCAGCAGCTTCAGAGGCGAGGGCGAGACCCAGTACTTC	CASSFRGEGETQYF
TRBJ2-7	NA	NA	TRBV30	TGTGCCTGGAGTAAAGGAGCTCTCCGGTACGAGCAGTACTTC	CAWSKGALRYEQYF
TRBJ2-7	NA	NA	TRBV4-1	TGCGCCAGCAGCCAACAAGGGCAGGGGTCACCGGCCTACGAGCAGTACTTC	CASSQQGQGSPAYEQYF
TRBJ2-7	NA	NA	TRBV19	TGTGCCAGTAGTATGAACAGATTTTGGCACGAGCAGTACTTC	CASSMNRFWHEQYF
TRBJ1-1	NA	NA	TRBV7-9	TGTGCCAGCACCTTTTCCGGCACTGAAGCTTTCTTT	CASTFSGTEAFF
TRBJ2-5	NA	NA	TRBV11-3	TGTGCCAGCAGCTTAGGGGGACTCACCCAGATCCGAGAGACCCAGTACTTC	CASSLGGLTQIRETQYF
TRBJ2-3	NA	TRBD2	TRBV7-9	TGTGCCAGCAGCTTAACTAGCGGGAGCTCAGATACGCAGTATTTT	CASSLTSGSSDTQYF
TRBJ1-4	once	NA	TRBV7-9	TGTGCCAGCAGCTCGGCCCAAGACAGTTTACATGAAAAACTGTTTTTT	CASSSAQDSLHEKLFF
TRBJ2-7	NA	TRBD2	TRBV5-4	TGTGCCAGCAGCTTAAGCGGGAGTTCCTACGAGCAGTACTTC	CASSLSGSSYEQYF
TRBJ2-7	NA	TRBD2	TRBV2	TGTGCCAGCAGTCCTCCCCGGGCTAGCGGGACCTACGAGCAGTACTTC	CASSPPRASGTYEQYF
TRBJ1-1	NA	NA	TRBV27	TGTGCCAGCAGTTTGGGACTTTACACTGAAGCTTTCTTT	CASSLGLYTEAFF
TRBJ2-7	few	TRBD2	TRBV6-5	TGTGCCAGCACACCCAGCGGGAGGGCCTACGAGCAGTACTTC	CASTPSGRAYEQYF
TRBJ2-1	NA	NA	TRBV11-3	TGTGCCAGCAGCTTAGGATCCGGGAGCGACAATGAGCAGTTCTTC	CASSLGSGSDNEQFF
TRBJ2-1	NA	TRBD2	TRBV6-6	TGTGCCAGCAGTACCCCCGGGGGCGGGAGGATTGAGCAGTTCTTC	CASSTPGGGRIEQFF
TRBJ2-3	NA	NA	TRBV6-2/TRBV6-3	TGTGCCAGCAGTTTAAGGACACTACTAGATACGCAGTATTTT	CASSLRTLLDTQYF
TRBJ2-3	NA	TRBD2	TRBV7-2	TGTGCCAGCAGCCCAACTAGCGGGGGTAAGGCAGATACGCAGTATTTT	CASSPTSGGKADTQYF
TRBJ1-1	NA	TRBD1	TRBV7-3	TGTGCCAGCAGCCAATCAACCGGGACAGGGGGCGCGGCTGAAGCTTTCTTT	CASSQSTGTGGAAEAFF
TRBJ2-3	NA	TRBD1	TRBV5-6	TGTGCCAGCAGCGACGGGACAGTAATGCCGCCAGGTACGCAGTATTTT	CASSDGTVMPPGTQYF
TRBJ2-6	NA	NA	TRBV29-1	TGCAGCGTGCGGCTCGGGGCCAACGTCCTGACTTTC	CSVRLGANVLTF
TRBJ2-3	NA	TRBD2	TRBV9	TGTGCCAGCAGCGCTGAGCGGGAGGGTCCAGATACGCAGTATTTT	CASSAEREGPDTQYF
TRBJ2-1	NA	TRBD2	TRBV30	TGTGCCTGGAGTGTGAAGGCTAGCGGAGGTGAGCAGTTCTTC	CAWSVKASGGEQFF
TRBJ1-4	medium-sized	NA	TRBV2	TGTGCCAGCAGCGAGGTGGGGGCGACAGTCGAAAAACTGTTTTTT	CASSEVGATVEKLFF
TRBJ1-5	NA	TRBD1	TRBV6-6	TGTGCCAGCAGTTACGGGGGGACAGGGCCAAATCAGCCCCAGCATTTT	CASSYGGTGPNQPQHF
TRBJ2-5	NA	TRBD2	TRBV24-1	TGTGCCACCAGTGATGGACTAGCGGGAGAGACCCAGTACTTC	CATSDGLAGETQYF
TRBJ1-3	NA	NA	TRBV30	TGTGCCTGGAGTGTACTAAGGGGTCCCGATACTAGCATCCCCGGAAACACCATATATTTT	CAWSVLRGPDTSIPGNTIYF
TRBJ2-7	NA	NA	TRBV12-3/TRBV12-4	TGTGCCAGCAGTCGAAAACAGGGCTACGAGCAGTACTTC	CASSRKQGYEQYF
TRBJ2-1	NA	NA	TRBV20-1	TGCAGTGCTCCCTTCCACAATGAGCAGTTCTTC	CSAPFHNEQFF
TRBJ1-5	NA	NA	TRBV7-9	TGTGCCAGCAGCCGAACGGGTGCGTACGTTCAGCCCCAGCATTTT	CASSRTGAYVQPQHF